Here is one T cell receptor beta chain with its context. Its antigen is unidentified. This sample was included in a study of STAT3 mutations in large granular lymphocyte leukemia. V was clipped by 2 bases and J by 3 bases, with 14 bases between them. The germline gives CDR1 MNHNS, CDR2 SASEGT. This CDR3 is 15 amino acids long. Measured with immunoSEQ multiplex PCR; TCRdb has only the in-frame clones, and not every one. This sample yields some 28,000 clones, of which approximately 80% are seen a single time; around 30% belongs to the top ten. Study-level findings and limits: A small but highly pathogenic clone may have been missed. In about 30% of the 18 patients, new TCR clonotypes emerged after therapy. Samples missed the first appearance of the clone. At least one immunodominant TCR beta clonotype appeared in every T-cell large granular lymphocyte leukemia patient. Differing intervals and regimens complicate linking therapy response to clone burden.

This TCR derives from a woman aged 50 to 65 with T-cell large granular lymphocyte leukemia. Some clones in this sample may be carry-over from other donors' samples. Sequenced input: peripheral blood mononuclear cells. The chain couples TRBV6-1 to TRBJ2-7, with D maybe TRBD1 (7 bases). The CDR3 sequence: CASSERGTASYEQYF. CDR3 coding DNA: TGTGCCAGCAGTGAACGGGGGACAGCCAGCTACGAGCAGTACTTC.